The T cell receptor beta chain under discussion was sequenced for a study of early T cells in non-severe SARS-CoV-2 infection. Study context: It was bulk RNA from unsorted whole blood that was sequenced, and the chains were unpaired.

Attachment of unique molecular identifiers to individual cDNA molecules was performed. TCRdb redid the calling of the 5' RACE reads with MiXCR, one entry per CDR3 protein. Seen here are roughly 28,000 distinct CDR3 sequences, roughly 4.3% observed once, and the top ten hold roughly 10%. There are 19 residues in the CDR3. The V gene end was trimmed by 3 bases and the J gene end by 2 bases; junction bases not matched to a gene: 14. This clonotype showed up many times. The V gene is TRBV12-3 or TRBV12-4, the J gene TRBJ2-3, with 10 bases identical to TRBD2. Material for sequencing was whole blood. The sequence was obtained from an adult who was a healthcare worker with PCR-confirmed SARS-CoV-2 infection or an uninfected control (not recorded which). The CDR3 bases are TGTGCCAGCAGTTTGACCCTGAGTACTAGCGGGACTTACACAGATACGCAGTATTTT. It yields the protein CASSLTLSTSGTYTDTQYF.